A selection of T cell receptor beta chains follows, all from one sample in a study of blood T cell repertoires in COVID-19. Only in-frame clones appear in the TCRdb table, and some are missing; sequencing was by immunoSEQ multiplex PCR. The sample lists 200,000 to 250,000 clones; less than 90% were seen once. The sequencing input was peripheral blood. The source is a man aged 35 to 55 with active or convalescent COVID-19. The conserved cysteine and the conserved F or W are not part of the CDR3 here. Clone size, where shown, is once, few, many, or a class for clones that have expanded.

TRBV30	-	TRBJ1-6	AWSRGGGFH
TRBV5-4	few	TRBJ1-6	ASSTGQGGSPLH
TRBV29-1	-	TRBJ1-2	SVDEGAGGYT
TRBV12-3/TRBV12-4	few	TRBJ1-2	ASSTGDYGYT
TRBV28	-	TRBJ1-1	ASSSNEAF
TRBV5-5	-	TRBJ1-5	ASSLAPRGQVGQPQH
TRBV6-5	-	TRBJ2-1	ASSTTGTSFHEQF
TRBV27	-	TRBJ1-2	ASSLWSGTISGYT
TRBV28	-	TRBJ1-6	ASSLEMDRGETPPLH
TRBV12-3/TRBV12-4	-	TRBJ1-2	ASSPRQGSGYT
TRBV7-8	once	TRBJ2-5	ASSLSNPGLAGRRETQY
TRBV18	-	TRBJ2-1	ASSPGRLAGALSAYNEQF
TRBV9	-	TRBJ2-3	ASSVGVRAGVTDTQY
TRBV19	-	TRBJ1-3	ASSSQDSGNTIY
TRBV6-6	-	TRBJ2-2	ASNPQGKRTGELF
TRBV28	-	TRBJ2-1	ASSSPRGSGGGEQF
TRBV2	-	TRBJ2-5	ASTREGSYGETQY
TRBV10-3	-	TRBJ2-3	AISEGAGAGNTQY
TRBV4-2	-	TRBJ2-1	ASSQAGTSGHNEQF
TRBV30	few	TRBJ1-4	AWSLDRNEKLF
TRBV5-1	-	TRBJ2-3	ASSFTGGYTDTQY
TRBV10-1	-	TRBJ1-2	ASPRTGANYGYT
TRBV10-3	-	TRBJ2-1	AISDLSSGHNEQF
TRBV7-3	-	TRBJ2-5	ASSHGTAQETQY
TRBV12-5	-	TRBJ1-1	ASGLGQEAF
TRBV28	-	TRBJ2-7	ASSSVDTFSAGGSHEQY
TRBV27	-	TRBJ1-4	ASRGTGLGEKLF
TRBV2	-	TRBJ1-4	ASSEFGTEGEKLF
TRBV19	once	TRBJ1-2	ASSTDKTLYGYT
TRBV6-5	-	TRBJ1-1	ASSYLGQPPNTEAF
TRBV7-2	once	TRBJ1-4	ASKEARGIGKLF
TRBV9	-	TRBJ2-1	ASSRRGEPGPLEGEQF
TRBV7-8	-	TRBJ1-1	ASSLSSQSPSTEAF
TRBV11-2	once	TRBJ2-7	ASSLEFYGRVVSYEQY
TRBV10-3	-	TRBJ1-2	AIRETTGPANYGYT
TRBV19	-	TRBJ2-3	ASSVLATTDTQY